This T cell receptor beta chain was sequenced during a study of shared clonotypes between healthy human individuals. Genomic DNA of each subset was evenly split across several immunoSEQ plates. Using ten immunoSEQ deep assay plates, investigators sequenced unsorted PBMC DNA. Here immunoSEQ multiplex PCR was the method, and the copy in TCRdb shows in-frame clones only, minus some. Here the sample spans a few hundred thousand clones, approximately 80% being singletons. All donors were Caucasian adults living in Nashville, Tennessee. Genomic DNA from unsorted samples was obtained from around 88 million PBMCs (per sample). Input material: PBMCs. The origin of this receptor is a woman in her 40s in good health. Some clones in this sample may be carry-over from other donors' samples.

Here the CDR3 reads CASRENWGGQPQHF. The CDR3, as DNA: TGTGCCAGCAGAGAAAATTGGGGTGGGCAGCCCCAGCATTTT. The chain employs TRBV6-1 and TRBJ1-5, with D uncertain. This CDR3 comprises 14 residues. V was cut by 6 bases and J by 7 bases, with 16 bases left in between. Germline-derived CDR1 and CDR2 are MNHNS and SASEGT.